The 6 T cell receptor beta chains presented below share a single source sample, sequenced in a study of blood T cell repertoires in COVID-19. Here immunoSEQ multiplex PCR was the method, and the copy in TCRdb shows in-frame clones only, minus some. The table has about 410,000 clones, 90% seen once. Sequencing used PBMCs or T cells enriched from blood (not recorded which). The receptors were gathered from a man between 18 and 29 years old who had recovered from COVID-19.

This clone was recorded only once. The V and J genes are TRBV10-1 and TRBJ1-5; 7 bases are a match to TRBD1. The CDR3 runs 15 residues. After removal of 2 bases from V and 3 bases from J, the junction contained 4 bases not matched to a gene. Per the germline V gene, CDR1 is WNHNN and CDR2 is SYGVQD (reference sequence). The CDR3 region has the DNA TGCGCCAGCAGTGAGGGGACAGTTTACAATCAGCCCCAGCATTTT. Translated: CASSEGTVYNQPQHF.

The rearrangement joins TRBV3-1 (or the pseudogene TRBV3-2) to TRBJ1-4, with a weak D call TRBD1 (5 bases). With 4 bases removed from V and 8 bases from J, the gap between germline ends came to 14 bases. The germline V gene has CDR1 LGHDT and CDR2 YNNKEL (reference sequence). This CDR3 is 14 amino acids long. This CDR3 is CASSPWGDQEKLFF. CDR3 coding DNA: TGTGCCAGCAGCCCGTGGGGGGATCAGGAAAAACTGTTTTTT.

This rearrangement joins TRBV28 to TRBJ1-6; 10 nucleotides align to TRBD1. CDR3 length: 14 residues. V lost 5 bases to trimming and J lost 8 bases; unmatched junction nucleotides: 3. The V gene's germline CDR1 is MDHEN and CDR2 SYDVKM. The CDR3 here is CASSRQGAYSPLHF. For the CDR3, the DNA is TGTGCCAGCAGTCGACAGGGGGCTTATTCACCCCTCCACTTT. Complete variable domain (other parts from reference TRBV28 and TRBJ1-6): DVKVTQSSRYLVKRTGEKVFLECVQDMDHENMFWYRQDPGLGLRLIYFSYDVKMKEKGDIPEGYSVSREKKERFSLILESASTNQTSMYLCASSRQGAYSPLHFGNGTRLTVT.

The chain couples TRBV28 to TRBJ2-3; possible D gene TRBD2, 5 bases. The CDR3 covers 16 residues. V dropped 3 bases and J dropped 3 bases, with 16 bases sitting between them. The germline V gene has CDR1 MDHEN and CDR2 SYDVKM. The CDR3 is CASSLIGVLSTDTQYF. In DNA, the CDR3 is TGTGCCAGCAGTTTGATCGGGGTTCTGTCGACAGATACGCAGTATTTT.

The chain employs TRBV5-5 and TRBJ2-3; TRBD2 matches at 8 bases. The CDR3 is made up of 16 amino acids. V lost 0 bases, J lost 6 bases, and 9 bases stayed unmatched. The V gene's germline CDR1 is SGHKS and CDR2 YYEKEE (reference sequence). CDR3 sequence (DNA): TGTGCCAGCAGCTTGGTCCCGGGAGGGCCGACGGATACGCAGTATTTT. It yields the protein CASSLVPGGPTDTQYF.

The V and J genes are TRBV29-1 and TRBJ1-1; D is possibly TRBD1 (6 bases). V lost 7 bases to trimming and J lost 3 bases, with 15 bases between them. The CDR3 has 13 amino acids. In germline, CDR1 is SQVTM, CDR2 ANQGSEA. As DNA, the CDR3 is TGCAGCGCCTTCACAGGGTATGACACTGAAGCTTTCTTT. Translating gives CSAFTGYDTEAFF.